This T cell receptor (beta chain) was recorded in a study of shared clonotypes between healthy human individuals. The assay was immunoSEQ multiplex PCR, and TCRdb's table has in-frame clones only and misses some. The sample gives approximately 2,200,000 clones, 85% to 95% of which show up once; about 1.8% is in the top ten. Germline CDR1 and CDR2: MNHEY and SVGAGI. CDR3 size: 16 residues. V lost 3 bases and J lost 4; bases outside the gene matches: 9. Terminally differentiated effector memory CD45RA+ cells were excluded by CCR7 positive selection of CD45RO-negative cells. V usage is TRBV6-5 and J usage is TRBJ2-1, with 7 bases aligning to TRBD2. Sequencing used naive CD8+ T cells from PBMCs. This TCR came from a man in his late teens or twenties in good health. Some clones in this sample may be carry-over from other donors' samples. The CDR3 here is CASSYSAGEKYNEQFF. In DNA form, the CDR3 reads TGTGCCAGCAGTTATAGCGCGGGAGAGAAGTACAATGAGCAGTTCTTC.